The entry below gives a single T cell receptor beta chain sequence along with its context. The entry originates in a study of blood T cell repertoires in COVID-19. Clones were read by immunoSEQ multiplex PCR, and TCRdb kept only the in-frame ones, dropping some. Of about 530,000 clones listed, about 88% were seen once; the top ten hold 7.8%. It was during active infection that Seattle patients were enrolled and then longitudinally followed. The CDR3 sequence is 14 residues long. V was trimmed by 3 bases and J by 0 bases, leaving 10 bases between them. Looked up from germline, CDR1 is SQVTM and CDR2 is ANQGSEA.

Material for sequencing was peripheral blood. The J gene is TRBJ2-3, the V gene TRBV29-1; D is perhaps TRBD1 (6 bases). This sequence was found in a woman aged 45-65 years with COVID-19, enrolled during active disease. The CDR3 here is CSVDRTASTDTQYF. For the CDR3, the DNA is TGCAGCGTTGACCGGACAGCAAGCACAGATACGCAGTATTTT.